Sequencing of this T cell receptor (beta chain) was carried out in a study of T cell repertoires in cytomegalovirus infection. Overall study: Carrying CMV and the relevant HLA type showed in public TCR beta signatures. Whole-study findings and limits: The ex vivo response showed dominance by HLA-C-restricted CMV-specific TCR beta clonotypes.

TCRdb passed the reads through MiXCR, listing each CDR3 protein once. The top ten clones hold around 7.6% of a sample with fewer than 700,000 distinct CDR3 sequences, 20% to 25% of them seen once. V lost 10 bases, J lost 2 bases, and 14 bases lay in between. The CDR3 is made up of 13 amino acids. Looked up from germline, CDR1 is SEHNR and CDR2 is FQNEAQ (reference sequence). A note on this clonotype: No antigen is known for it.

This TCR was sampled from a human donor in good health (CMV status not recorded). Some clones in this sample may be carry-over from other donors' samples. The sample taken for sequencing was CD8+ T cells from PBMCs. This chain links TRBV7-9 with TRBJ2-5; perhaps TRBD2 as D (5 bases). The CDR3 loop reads CATRDLIQETQYF. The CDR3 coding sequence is TGTGCCACCCGGGATTTAATACAAGAGACCCAGTACTTC. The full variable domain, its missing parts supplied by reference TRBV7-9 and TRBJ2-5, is DTGVSQNPRHKITKRGQNVTFRCDPISEHNRLYWYRQTLGQGPEFLTYFQNEAQLEKSRLLSDRFSAERPKGSFSTLEIQRTEQGDSAMYLCATRDLIQETQYFGPGTRLLVL.